This T cell receptor (beta chain) is from a study of cytomegalovirus exposure and HLA in healthy donors (dated by TCRdb to about 2017). Regarding the study in general: In an earlier analysis of about 560 of the donors, less than 350 Gb of sequence data and roughly 100 million unique TCR beta sequences from about 179 million T cells were reported. An early release covering 500 to 750 HLA-typed donors comprised roughly 300 gigabases of sequencing data and approximately 85 million unique TCR sequences. The genetic ancestry cluster associated with self-reported Caucasian donors included 81% of the roughly 410 genotyped donors. The study aimed to test whether cataloging public T cell receptors could reveal signatures of past pathogen exposure. Using immunosequencing, the study profiled T cell repertoires from about 610 subjects and related those repertoires to cytomegalovirus serostatus. Along with the approximately 620-subject first cohort, a separate validation cohort of more than 90 different subjects was used. To predict cytomegalovirus infection status, the study combined high-throughput TCR immunosequencing, statistical association of individual TCRs with disease status, and machine learning. In a later analysis, previously published TCR beta repertoires from 550 to 750 donors were re-analyzed and high-resolution HLA genotyping was added so that TCR occurrence patterns could be studied. The later analysis used no new phenotypic data to find candidate immune exposures, relying instead on TCR beta sequences and their occurrence across donors. An earlier analysis of roughly 580 of the donors used high-throughput TCR beta sequencing to judge whether each TCR beta V gene segment behaved as functional or pseudogenic. Donor age, sex, ethnicity and CMV serostatus were compiled together with the repertoire data. A later genetic analysis used genome-wide SNP genotypes for about 60% of the 666 donors, treating that subset as a discovery cohort. Every discovery cohort repertoire had been produced on one sequencing platform. Both class I and class II loci were covered by HLA typing, at four-digit resolution. The number of typed donors differed by locus: about 629-640 for A, B, C, DRB1 and DQB1; some 540 for DQA1; some 590 for DPA1; and about 450 for DPB1. A few DR-DQ haplotypes were treated as single units for association and clustering because of strong linkage in the cohort. Among about 360 genotyped donors of the cohort, an average of about 240,000 unique TCR beta nucleotide sequences were sequenced per donor, around 20% of them non-productive. Here is what the overall study found, with its caveats: When HLA alleles, especially DR and DQ, strongly co-occurred, attributing TCR associations to individual alleles was difficult. Immune exposure information for the cohort was limited to CMV serostatus. In a later analysis, most CMV-associated TCR beta chains were found to appear HLA-restricted, with HLA associations seemingly driven largely by CMV exposure. Most TCR sequences were observed very rarely across donors, whereas some public TCRs were present in many individuals. Linkage disequilibrium might explain the correlated functional status among segregating V segments, but an unknown experimental factor could not be ruled out. Roughly 15 rarely observed V segments, including chromosome 9 orphons, were excluded from the earlier analysis of several hundred of the donors because counts were too low. The study listed approximately 150 TCR beta chains as associated with cytomegalovirus. According to the authors, the approach could potentially be generalized to other disease states and immunological phenotypes. An earlier analysis of around 600 of the donors showed that most TCR beta V segments appeared in productive rearrangements either about 87% or about 30% of the time, which broadly matched IMGT annotations. A later analysis found that HLA-associated TCR beta chains were more clonally expanded and had lower generation probabilities than equally common non-associated chains. A cluster of highly shared sequence variants was judged likely to be a technical artifact of the sequencing pipeline. At a false discovery rate of 0.05, a later analysis linked some 18,000 TCR beta sequences to specific HLA alleles. The classifier was reported to diagnose cytomegalovirus status with high specificity and sensitivity in both the original cohort and the validation cohort. In a later genetic analysis, fewer N-insertions in productive TCRs were reported among donors in an Asian-associated ancestry cluster than the approximately 710-donor mean. Because the 87-base-pair reads could not distinguish some IMGT-functional V segments, including TRBV6-2 and TRBV6-3, those segments were excluded. A later analysis reported that several top co-occurrence clusters appeared linked to parvovirus B19, influenza, CMV and Epstein-Barr virus. A further reported finding was that TCR beta sequences accurately predicted the HLA-A and HLA-B alleles for most subjects in the first cohort. Roughly uniform sequencing depth across donors was assumed in presence/absence analyses, although this assumption may not hold. V-gene and J-gene trimming of TCR beta chains was associated with a missense DCLRE1C variant in a later genetic analysis, and the association was replicated in an independent cohort. According to a later analysis, TCR association rates differed among HLA loci, with DRB1 alleles showing the most associated TCRs and HLA-C alleles showing the fewest. This cohort had only TCR beta chains sequenced, and the lack of alpha or paired-chain data limited which features could be detected. A few of the identified cytomegalovirus-associated TCR beta chains were confirmed in vitro to be specific for cytomegalovirus antigens. Because HLA typing was unavailable for some donors at each locus, only the typed subset was used in association tests.

In total, 600 or so healthy bone marrow donors made up the cohort. At the time of sampling, all cohort members were nominally healthy, though unrecorded immune exposures were likely present. The donor was CMV seronegative and was included in the group of hundreds of seronegative cohort members. A peripheral blood sample was collected from each donor, and TCR beta sequencing was performed on peripheral blood mononuclear cells. Genomic DNA extraction from the blood cell samples was performed with the Qiagen DNeasy Blood Extraction Kit. A few counts support this clone. Its binding antigen is unknown. Base qualities were left out, and no much larger clone turns up one base away. Library creation used the immunoSEQ multiplex PCR assay. A mixture of 60 forward primers for TCR Vbeta segments and 13 reverse primers for TCR Jbeta segments was used in the multiplex PCR. Amplification of the CDR3 region of rearranged TCR beta genes was performed with a multiplex PCR assay on genomic DNA. The amplified TCR beta libraries were sequenced on the Illumina HiSeq System as 87-base-pair reads. For the original study's pipeline: A later analysis tallied roughly 78 million unique TCR beta chains across the 660 or so repertoires, and around 9.9 million of those chains were shared by two or more donors. Raw reads were error-corrected and collapsed into unique sequences with a nearest-neighbor algorithm that merged closely related sequences to remove PCR and sequencing errors. CDR3 sequences were aligned to IMGT reference sequences to assign V, D and J gene segments. For a sequence to be retained, at least a six-nucleotide match to both a V gene segment and a J gene segment was required. A rearrangement was called productive if the CDR3 had no stop codons and remained in frame with V and J, and every other rearrangement was called non-productive. CDR3 was defined according to IMGT convention as the region running from the second conserved V-encoded cysteine to the conserved J-encoded phenylalanine. The earlier analysis of about 640 of the donors excluded any sequence lacking an unambiguous match to a single V gene segment. In an earlier analysis of more than 500 of the donors, a V segment was called functional when productive rearrangements were above 56.7%, and segregating when the standard deviation between donors exceeded 5%. To diagnose cytomegalovirus status from the catalog of TCR beta chain sequences, a statistical classification framework was built. In a later analysis, TCR nucleotide sequences were compared against IMGT/GENE-DB human TR gene sequences so that V and J genes could be assigned. Using the TCRdist pipeline, a later analysis assigned CDR3 sequences along with most-parsimonious VDJ recombination scenarios. In a later analysis, each TCR beta chain was defined by its CDR3 amino acid sequence together with its V-gene family, and reads lacking a unique V-gene family were excluded. As a way to deal with suspected cross-contamination and a sequencing artifact, a later analysis dropped 450 to 600 nucleotide sequences that were highly shared and had low generation probability. In a later analysis, a clonal expansion index was calculated for each public chain from normalized within-repertoire ranks of inferred template counts. In a later analysis, generation probabilities were computed with a VDJ recombination model fitted to out-of-frame rearrangements, and the resulting probabilities were checked against IGoR. In a later analysis, TCR-TCR, TCR-HLA and TCR-CMV co-occurrence was scored with hypergeometric tests, and a repertoire-size bias correction was applied to TCR pairs. A later analysis estimated false discovery rates by permuting HLA or CMV assignments 20 times. In a later analysis, co-occurring TCRs were grouped using DBSCAN, and TCRdist sequence similarity was added for clustering within HLA-allele-positive subsets. Co-occurrence clustering excluded repertoires with fewer than 30,000 or more than 120,000 public chains, plus five with anomalous nucleotide sharing. TCRdb stores this immuneACCESS table with in-frame sequences only. Part of the clones is absent; in the studies checked, under half of the shortfall reflects unresolved V genes, and no reason is known for the rest. Clone size and the V and J calls come from that table; the DNA yielded D and trimming. The sample table shows approximately 150,000 clones, and 68% are seen once. Approximately 1.5% of the sample comes from the top ten.

The CDR3 numbers 20 residues from cysteine through phenylalanine. Just CDR3 DNA is preserved here, 60 bases in frame from base 1. Per the germline V gene, MNHNS is the CDR1 and SASEGT is the CDR2. The germline V end is reduced by 3 bases and the J end by 4 bases; junction bases left unmatched: 21. The sequencing input was PBMCs. This TCR derives from a man aged 45-65 years in good health and CMV-seronegative. The chain is encoded by TRBV6-1 joined to TRBJ1-2, with TRBD1 identical over 9 junction bases. The DNA sequence is as follows: TGTGCCAGCAGTGATGGGGGGACCCGGGACAGGGCAGTTCGAGGCTATGGCTACACCTTC. Its protein reads: CASSDGGTRDRAVRGYGYTF.